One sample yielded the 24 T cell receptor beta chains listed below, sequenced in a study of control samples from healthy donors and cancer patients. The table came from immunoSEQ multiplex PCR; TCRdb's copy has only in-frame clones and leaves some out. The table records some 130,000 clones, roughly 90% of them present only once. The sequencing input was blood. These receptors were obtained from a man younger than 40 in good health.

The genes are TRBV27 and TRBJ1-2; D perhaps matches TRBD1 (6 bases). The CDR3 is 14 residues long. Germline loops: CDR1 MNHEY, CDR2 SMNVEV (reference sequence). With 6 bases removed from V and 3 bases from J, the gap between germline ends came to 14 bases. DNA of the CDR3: TGTGCCAGCAGCTCGGGGGGCCTGGACTATGGCTACACCTTC. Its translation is CASSSGGLDYGYTF.

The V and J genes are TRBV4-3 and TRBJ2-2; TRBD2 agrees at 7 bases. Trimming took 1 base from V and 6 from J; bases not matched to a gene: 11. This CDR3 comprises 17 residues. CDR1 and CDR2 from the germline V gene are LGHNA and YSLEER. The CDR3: CASSQAPGGRGPGELFF. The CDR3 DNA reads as TGCGCCAGCAGCCAAGCCCCAGGCGGGAGAGGCCCCGGGGAGCTGTTTTTT.

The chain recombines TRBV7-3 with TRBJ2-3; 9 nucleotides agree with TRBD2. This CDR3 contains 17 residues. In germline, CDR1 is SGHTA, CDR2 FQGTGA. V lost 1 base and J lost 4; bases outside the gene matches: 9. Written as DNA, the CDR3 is TGTGCCAGCAGCTTAAGAGTAGCGGGAGTGTGCCCAGATACGCAGTATTTT. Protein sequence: CASSLRVAGVCPDTQYF.

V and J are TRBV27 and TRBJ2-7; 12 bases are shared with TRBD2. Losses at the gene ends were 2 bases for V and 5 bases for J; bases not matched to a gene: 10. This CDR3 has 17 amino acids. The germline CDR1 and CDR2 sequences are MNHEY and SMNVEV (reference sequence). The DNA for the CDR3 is TGTGCCAGCAGTTTAAGGGCTAGCGGGAGGGCGAGGGACGAGCAGTACTTC. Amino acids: CASSLRASGRARDEQYF.

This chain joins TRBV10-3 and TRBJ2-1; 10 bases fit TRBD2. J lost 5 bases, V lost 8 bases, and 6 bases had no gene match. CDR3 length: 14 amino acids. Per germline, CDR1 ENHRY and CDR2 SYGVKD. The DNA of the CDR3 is TGTGCCATCCGAGGACTAGCGGAGAACAATGAGCAGTTCTTC. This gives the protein CAIRGLAENNEQFF.

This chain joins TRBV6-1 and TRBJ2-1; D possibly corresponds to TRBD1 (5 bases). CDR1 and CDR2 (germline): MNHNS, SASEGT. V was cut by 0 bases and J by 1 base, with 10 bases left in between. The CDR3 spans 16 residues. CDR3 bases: TGTGCCAGCAGTGAAGCCGATGACAGATCCTACAATGAGCAGTTCTTC. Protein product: CASSEADDRSYNEQFF.

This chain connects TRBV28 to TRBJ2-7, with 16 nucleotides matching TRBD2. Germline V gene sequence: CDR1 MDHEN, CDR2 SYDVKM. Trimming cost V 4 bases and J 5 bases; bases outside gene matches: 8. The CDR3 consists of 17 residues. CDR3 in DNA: TGTGCCAGCAGTTCTCCGGGACTAGCGGGAGGGCCAAACGAGCAGTACTTC. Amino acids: CASSSPGLAGGPNEQYF.

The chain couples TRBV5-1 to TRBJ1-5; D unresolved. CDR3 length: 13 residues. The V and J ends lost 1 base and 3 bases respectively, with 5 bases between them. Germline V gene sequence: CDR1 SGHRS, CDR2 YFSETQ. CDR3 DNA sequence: TGCGCCAGCAGCTTGTCTGTCAATCAGCCCCAGCATTTT. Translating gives CASSLSVNQPQHF.

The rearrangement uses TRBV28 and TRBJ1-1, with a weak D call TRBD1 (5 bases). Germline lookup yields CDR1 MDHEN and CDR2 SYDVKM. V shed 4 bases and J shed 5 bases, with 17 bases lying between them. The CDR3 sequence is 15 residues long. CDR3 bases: TGTGCCAGCAGTTCCTCGACAGTTCCGGGAACTGAAGCTTTCTTT. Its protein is CASSSSTVPGTEAFF.

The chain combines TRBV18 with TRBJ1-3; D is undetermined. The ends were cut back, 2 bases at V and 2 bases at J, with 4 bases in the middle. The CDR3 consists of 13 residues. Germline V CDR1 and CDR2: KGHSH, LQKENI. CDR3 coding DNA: TGTGCCAGCTCACCATCTACTGGAAACACCATATATTTT. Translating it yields CASSPSTGNTIYF.

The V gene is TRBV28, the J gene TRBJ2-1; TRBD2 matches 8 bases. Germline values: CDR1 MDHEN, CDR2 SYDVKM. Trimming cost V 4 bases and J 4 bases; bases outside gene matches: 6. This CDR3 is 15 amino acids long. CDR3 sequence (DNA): TGTGCCAGCAGTTATGGGACTAGTTCTTACAATGAGCAGTTCTTC. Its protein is CASSYGTSSYNEQFF.

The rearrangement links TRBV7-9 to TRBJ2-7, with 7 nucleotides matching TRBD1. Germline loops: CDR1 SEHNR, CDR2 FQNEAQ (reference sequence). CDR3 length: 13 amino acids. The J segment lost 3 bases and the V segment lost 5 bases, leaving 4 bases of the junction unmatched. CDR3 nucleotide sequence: TGTGCCAGCAGCCGCCGGGACAGCTACGAGCAGTACTTC. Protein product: CASSRRDSYEQYF.

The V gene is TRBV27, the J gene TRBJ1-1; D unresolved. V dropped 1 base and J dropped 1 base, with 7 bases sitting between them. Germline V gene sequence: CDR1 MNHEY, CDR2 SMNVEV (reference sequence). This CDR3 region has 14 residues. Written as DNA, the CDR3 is TGTGCCAGCAGTTTATGGCAGACGAACACTGAAGCTTTCTTT. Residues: CASSLWQTNTEAFF.

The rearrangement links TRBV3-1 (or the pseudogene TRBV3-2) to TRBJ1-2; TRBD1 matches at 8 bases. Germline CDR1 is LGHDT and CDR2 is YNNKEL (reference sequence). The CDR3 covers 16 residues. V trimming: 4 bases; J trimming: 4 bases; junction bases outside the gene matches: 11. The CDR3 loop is CASSRRTGTGAYGYTF. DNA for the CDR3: TGTGCCAGCAGCCGTCGAACCGGGACAGGTGCCTATGGCTACACCTTC.

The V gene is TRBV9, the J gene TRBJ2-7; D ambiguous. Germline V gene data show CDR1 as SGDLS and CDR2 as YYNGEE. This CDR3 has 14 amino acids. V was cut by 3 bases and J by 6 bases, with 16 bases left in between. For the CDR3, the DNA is TGTGCCAGCAGCGCCGGCCCTGGGGATTCCGAGCAGTACTTC. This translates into CASSAGPGDSEQYF.

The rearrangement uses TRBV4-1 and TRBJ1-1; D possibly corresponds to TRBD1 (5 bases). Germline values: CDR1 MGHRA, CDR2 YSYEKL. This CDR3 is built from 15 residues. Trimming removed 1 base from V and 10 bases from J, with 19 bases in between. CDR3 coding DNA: TGCGCCAGCAGCCAAGTGTTGGGACTTGGGATTGGAGCTTTCTTT. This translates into CASSQVLGLGIGAFF.

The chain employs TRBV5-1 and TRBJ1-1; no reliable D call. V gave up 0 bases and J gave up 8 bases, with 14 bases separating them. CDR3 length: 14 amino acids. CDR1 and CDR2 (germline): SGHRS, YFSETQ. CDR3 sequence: CASSLAKTYGEAFF. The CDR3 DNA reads TGCGCCAGCAGCTTGGCCAAGACTTACGGCGAAGCTTTCTTT.

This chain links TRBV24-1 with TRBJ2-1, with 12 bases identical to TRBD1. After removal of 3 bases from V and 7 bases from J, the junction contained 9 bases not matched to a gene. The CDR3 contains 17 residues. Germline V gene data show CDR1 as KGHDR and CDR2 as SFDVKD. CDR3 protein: CATSDRAGTGGTNEQFF. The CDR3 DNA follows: TGTGCCACCAGTGATAGGGCCGGGACAGGGGGCACAAATGAGCAGTTCTTC.

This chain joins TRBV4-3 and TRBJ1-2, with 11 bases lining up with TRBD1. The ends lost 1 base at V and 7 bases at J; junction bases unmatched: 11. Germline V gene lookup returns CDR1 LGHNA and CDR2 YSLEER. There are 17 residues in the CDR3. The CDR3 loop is CASSQVLGGGTGGGYTF. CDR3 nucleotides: TGCGCCAGCAGCCAAGTCTTAGGTGGAGGGACAGGGGGTGGCTACACCTTC.

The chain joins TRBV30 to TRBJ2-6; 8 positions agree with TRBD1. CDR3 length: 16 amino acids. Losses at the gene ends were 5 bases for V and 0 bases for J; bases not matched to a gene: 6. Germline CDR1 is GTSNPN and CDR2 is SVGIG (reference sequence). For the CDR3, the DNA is TGTGCCTGGGATGCTACAGGGGGCTCTGGGGCCAACGTCCTGACTTTC. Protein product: CAWDATGGSGANVLTF.

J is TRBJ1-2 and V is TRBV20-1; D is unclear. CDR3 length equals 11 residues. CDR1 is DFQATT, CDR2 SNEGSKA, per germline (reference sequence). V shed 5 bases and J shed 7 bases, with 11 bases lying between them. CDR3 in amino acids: CSAFRGLGYTF. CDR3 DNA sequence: TGCAGTGCTTTTCGGGGTCTTGGCTACACCTTC.

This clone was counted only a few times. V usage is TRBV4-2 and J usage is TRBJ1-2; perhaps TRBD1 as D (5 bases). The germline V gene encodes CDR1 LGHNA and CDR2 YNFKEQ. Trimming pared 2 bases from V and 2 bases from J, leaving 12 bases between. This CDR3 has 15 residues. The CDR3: CASSQKAGENYGYTF. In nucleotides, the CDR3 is TGTGCCAGCAGCCAAAAGGCGGGGGAAAACTATGGCTACACCTTC.

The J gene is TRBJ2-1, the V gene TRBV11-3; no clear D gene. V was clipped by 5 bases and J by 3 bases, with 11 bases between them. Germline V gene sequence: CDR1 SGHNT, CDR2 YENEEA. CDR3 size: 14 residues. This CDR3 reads CASSPPPLYNEQFF. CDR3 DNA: TGTGCCAGCAGCCCCCCGCCTCTCTACAATGAGCAGTTCTTC. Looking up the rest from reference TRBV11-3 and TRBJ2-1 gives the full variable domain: EAGVVQSPRYKIIEKKQPVAFWCNPISGHNTLYWYLQNLGQGPELLIRYENEEAVDDSQLPKDRFSAERLKGVDSTLKIQPAELGDSAVYLCASSPPPLYNEQFFGPGTRLTVL.

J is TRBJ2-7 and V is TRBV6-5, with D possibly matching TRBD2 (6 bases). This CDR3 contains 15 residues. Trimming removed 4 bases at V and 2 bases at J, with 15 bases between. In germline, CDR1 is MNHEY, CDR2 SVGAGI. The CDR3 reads CASSSIAEATYEQYF. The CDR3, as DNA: TGTGCCAGCAGTTCGATAGCGGAAGCCACCTACGAGCAGTACTTC.